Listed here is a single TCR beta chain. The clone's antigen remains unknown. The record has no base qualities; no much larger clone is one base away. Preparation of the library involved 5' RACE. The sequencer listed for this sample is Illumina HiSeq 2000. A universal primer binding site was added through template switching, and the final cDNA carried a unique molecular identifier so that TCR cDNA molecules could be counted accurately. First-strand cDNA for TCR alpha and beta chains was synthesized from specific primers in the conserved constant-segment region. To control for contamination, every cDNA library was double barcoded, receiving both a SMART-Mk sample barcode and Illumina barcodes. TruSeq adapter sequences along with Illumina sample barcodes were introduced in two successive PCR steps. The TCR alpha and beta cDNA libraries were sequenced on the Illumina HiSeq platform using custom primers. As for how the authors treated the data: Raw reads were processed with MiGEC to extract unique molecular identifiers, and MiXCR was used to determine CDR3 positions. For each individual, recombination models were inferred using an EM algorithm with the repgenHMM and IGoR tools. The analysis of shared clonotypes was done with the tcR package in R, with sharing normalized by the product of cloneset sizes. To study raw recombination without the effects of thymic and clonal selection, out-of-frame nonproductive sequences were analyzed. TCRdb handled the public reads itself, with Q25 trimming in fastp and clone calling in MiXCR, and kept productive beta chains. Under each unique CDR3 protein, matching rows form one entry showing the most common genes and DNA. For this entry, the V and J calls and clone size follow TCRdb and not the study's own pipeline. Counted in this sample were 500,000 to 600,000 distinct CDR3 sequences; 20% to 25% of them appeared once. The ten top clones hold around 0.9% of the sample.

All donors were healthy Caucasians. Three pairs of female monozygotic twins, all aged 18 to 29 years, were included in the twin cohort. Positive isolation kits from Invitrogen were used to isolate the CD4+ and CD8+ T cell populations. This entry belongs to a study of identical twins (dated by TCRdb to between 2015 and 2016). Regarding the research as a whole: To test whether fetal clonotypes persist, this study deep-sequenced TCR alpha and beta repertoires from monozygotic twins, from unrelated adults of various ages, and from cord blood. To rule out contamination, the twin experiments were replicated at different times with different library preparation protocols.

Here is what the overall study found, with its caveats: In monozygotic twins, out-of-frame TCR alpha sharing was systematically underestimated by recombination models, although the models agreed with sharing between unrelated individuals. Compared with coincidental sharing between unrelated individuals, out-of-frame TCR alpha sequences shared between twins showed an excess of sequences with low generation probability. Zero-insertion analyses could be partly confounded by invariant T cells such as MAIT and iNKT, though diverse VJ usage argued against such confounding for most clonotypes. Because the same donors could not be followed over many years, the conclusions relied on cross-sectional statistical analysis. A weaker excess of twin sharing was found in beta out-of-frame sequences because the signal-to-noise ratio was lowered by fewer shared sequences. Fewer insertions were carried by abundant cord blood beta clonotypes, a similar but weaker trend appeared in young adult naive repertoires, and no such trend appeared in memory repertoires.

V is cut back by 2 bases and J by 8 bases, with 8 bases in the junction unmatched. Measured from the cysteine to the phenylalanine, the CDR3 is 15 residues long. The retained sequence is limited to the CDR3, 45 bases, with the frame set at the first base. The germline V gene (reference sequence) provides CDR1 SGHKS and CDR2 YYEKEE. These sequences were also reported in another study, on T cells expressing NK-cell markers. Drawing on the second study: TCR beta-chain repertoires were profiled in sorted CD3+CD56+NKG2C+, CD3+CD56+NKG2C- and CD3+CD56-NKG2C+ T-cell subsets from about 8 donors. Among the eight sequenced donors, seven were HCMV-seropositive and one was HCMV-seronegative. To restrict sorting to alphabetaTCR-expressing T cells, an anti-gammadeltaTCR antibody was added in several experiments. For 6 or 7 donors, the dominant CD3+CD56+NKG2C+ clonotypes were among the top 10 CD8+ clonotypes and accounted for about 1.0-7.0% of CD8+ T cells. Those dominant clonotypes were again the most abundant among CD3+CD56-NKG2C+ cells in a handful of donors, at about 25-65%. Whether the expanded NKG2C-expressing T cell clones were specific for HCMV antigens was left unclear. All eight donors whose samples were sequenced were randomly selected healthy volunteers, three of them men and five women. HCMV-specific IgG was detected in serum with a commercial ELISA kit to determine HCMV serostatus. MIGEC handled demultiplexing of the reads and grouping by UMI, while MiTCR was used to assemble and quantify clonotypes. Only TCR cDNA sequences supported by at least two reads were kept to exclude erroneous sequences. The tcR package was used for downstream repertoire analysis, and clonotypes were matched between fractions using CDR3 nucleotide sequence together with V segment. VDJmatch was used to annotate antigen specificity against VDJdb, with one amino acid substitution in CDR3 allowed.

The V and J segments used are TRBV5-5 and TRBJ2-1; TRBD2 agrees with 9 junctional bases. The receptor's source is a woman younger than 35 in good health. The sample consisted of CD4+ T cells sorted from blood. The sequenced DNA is TGTGCCAGCAGCTTTCTTGGGCTAGCGGGATATGAGCAGTTCTTC. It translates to CASSFLGLAGYEQFF.